The source of this T cell receptor beta chain is a study of shared clonotypes between healthy human individuals. About the study: Per-donor plates numbered three CD4 naive, three CD4 memory, two CD8 naive and one CD8 memory. Study conclusions and caveats: The study's rarefaction showed incomplete sorted-subset sequencing despite large depth. Around 5% of naive CD4 clonotypes were common to a handful of donors.

The V gene's germline CDR1 is MNHNS and CDR2 SASEGT. V lost 6 bases and J lost 0; bases outside the gene matches: 6. The CDR3 runs to 15 residues. Clones were read by immunoSEQ multiplex PCR, and TCRdb kept only the in-frame ones, dropping some. The table shows roughly 2 million clones, with 95% occurring only once. Remarks on this clone: What it binds is not known.

This chain connects TRBV6-1 to TRBJ2-3, with 7 bases fitting TRBD1. The sample consisted of naive CD4+ T cells sorted from blood. Subset in this sample: CD45RA+ positively selected. The TCR sequence derives from a young man in good health. The CDR3 spells CASSRDRTSTDTQYF. The CDR3 DNA follows: TGTGCCAGCAGCAGGGACAGAACTAGCACAGATACGCAGTATTTT.